What follows are 8 T cell receptor beta chains derived from one specimen sequenced in a study of Ad26.COV2.S vaccination and SARS-CoV-2 variants. Method: immunoSEQ multiplex PCR; TCRdb's copy keeps in-frame clones and lacks some. The sample lists 440,000 or so clones, about 90% occurring once. Regarding treatment: over 15 received Ad26.COV2.S at low or high dose, single or two shots; several received placebo; per-sample allocation not given. Samples came from day 63 after the first vaccine or placebo injection. Specimen: peripheral blood, collected in a trial of Ad26.COV2.S vaccine versus placebo. Receptors originate from a person aged 18 to 59 who received the Ad26.COV2.S COVID-19 vaccine or a placebo.

The chain uses TRBV6-5 and TRBJ1-1, with a possible D match to TRBD1 (5 bases). V was shortened by 6 bases and J by 6 bases, with 11 bases between the two germline ends. Germline CDR1 MNHEY, CDR2 SVGAGI. The CDR3 is made up of 12 amino acids. Here the CDR3 DNA reads TGTGCCAGCAGCCGGGACTTATCTGAAGCTTTCTTT. This sequence encodes CASSRDLSEAFF.

The chain combines TRBV23-1 with TRBJ1-2; D is unresolved. TRBV23-1 is noted as an ORF with a role that remains uncertain. Trimming cost V 7 bases and J 3 bases, with 18 bases left between them. The CDR3 contains 15 residues. The CDR3 DNA follows: TGCGCCAGCACCCTACACCGAATCAGTTACTATGGCTACACCTTC. Protein sequence: CASTLHRISYYGYTF.

The chain employs TRBV5-4 and TRBJ2-1, with D maybe TRBD1 (6 bases). The CDR3 loop spans 12 amino acids. Trimming left V 2 bases short and J 9 bases short, with 9 bases between. Germline V gives CDR1 SGHNT, CDR2 YYREEE (reference sequence). This chain's CDR3 is CASSLQGPEQFF. The CDR3 region has the DNA TGTGCCAGCAGCTTACAGGGCCCTGAGCAGTTCTTC.

The chain recombines TRBV10-3 with TRBJ1-2; 9 bases are a match to TRBD1. The V segment lost 4 bases and the J segment 8 bases; nucleotides outside the gene matches: 8. The germline CDR1 and CDR2 sequences are ENHRY and SYGVKD. The CDR3 totals 14 residues. The CDR3 DNA is TGTGCCATCAGTGGCCCGGACAGGGGTTACGGCTACACCTTC. Translated: CAISGPDRGYGYTF.

In DNA, the CDR3 is TGTGCCAGCAGCCTCCAGGGTATCGGAGAGACCCAGTACTTC. Translated: CASSLQGIGETQYF. The chain recombines TRBV7-9 with TRBJ2-5, with D perhaps matching TRBD1 (5 bases). V gave up 5 bases and J gave up 4 bases, with 14 bases separating them. The CDR3 runs 14 residues. CDR1 and CDR2 from the germline V gene are SEHNR and FQNEAQ (reference sequence).

The chain recombines TRBV18 with TRBJ2-1; 16 bases align to TRBD2. V trimming: 6 bases; J trimming: 10 bases; junction bases outside the gene matches: 6. The CDR3 extends over 15 amino acids. Germline lookup yields CDR1 KGHSH and CDR2 LQKENI. The CDR3 sequence is CASSDGTSGREEQFF. CDR3 sequence (DNA): TGTGCCAGCTCGGATGGGACTAGCGGGAGGGAAGAGCAGTTCTTC.

The chain has TRBV7-2 and TRBJ2-1; 7 bases are a match to TRBD1. V dropped 0 bases and J dropped 7; count of bases not matched to a gene: 3. Germline CDR1 SGHTA, CDR2 FQGNSA. The CDR3 covers 14 residues. The CDR3 region has the DNA TGTGCCAGCAGCTTAGCTCCAGGGGGTAATGAGCAGTTCTTC. Translated: CASSLAPGGNEQFF.

V is TRBV27 and J is TRBJ2-3; D possibly corresponds to TRBD2 (7 bases). The V and J ends lost 3 bases and 4 bases respectively, with 14 bases between them. Per germline, CDR1 MNHEY and CDR2 SMNVEV (reference sequence). The CDR3 loop spans 15 amino acids. The CDR3 loop is CASSLGGGGPDTQYF. The DNA for the CDR3 is TGTGCCAGCAGTTTGGGCGGGGGCGGGCCAGATACGCAGTATTTT.